This note documents a single T cell receptor beta chain sequence. Which antigen it targets is not known. The sample holds no much larger clone one base away, and base qualities are not on file. CDR1 and CDR2 (LNHDA, SQIVND) derive from the germline V gene (reference sequence). The CDR3 holds 15 amino acids from the cysteine to the phenylalanine. The CDR3 DNA has 45 bases and is translated from base 1. The V end loses 4 bases and the J end loses 2 bases, and a stretch of 12 bases separates them. This record belongs to a study of blood T cell repertoires in COVID-19 (dated by TCRdb to 2018 to 2021). Background on the whole study: The collaborator samples originated in the United States, Italy and Spain and spanned the acute and convalescent phases of COVID-19. The material from the prospective study consisted of cDNA or gDNA derived from T cells, B-cell-depleted T cells, or PBMCs. Where available, HLA class I and class II types were obtained from metadata supplied by the sample provider rather than from assay-based typing. The samples were drawn from two sources: the first 160 participants of the ongoing ImmuneRACE study, and fewer than 1,500 subjects contributed by 6 global collaborators. The repertoires were made available in a free public database intended to serve as a resource for research on the immune response to SARS-CoV-2. The dataset comprised deeply sampled blood TCRbeta repertoires from subjects exposed to, actively infected with, or recovered from COVID-19. The sample metadata nearly always contained a de-identified subject ID, COVID-19 status, age in years and sex.

Each collaborating institution followed its own protocols to collect whole blood in K2EDTA tubes. Collaborator samples were shipped for TCRbeta analysis as frozen whole blood, isolated PBMCs, or DNA extracted from either sample type. The immunoSEQ Assay, a bias-controlled multiplex PCR, was used to amplify TCRbeta CDR3 regions from genomic DNA. The original pipeline was this. Nucleated cell counts per sample were estimated from amplification of reference gene primers within the assay. To quantify the absolute abundance of each unique TCRbeta CDR3 rearrangement, sequence reads were collapsed and filtered. For each sample, productive Simpson clonality was calculated by taking the square root of Simpson's diversity index across productive rearrangements. The clones in this table, taken by TCRdb from immuneACCESS, are in-frame only. Not every clone is retained; where verified, under half of the shortfall comes from an unresolved V gene, and the cause of the rest is unknown. That table supplies the V and J calls and clone size; D and trimming were determined from the DNA. For this sample the table gives about 100,000 clones, of which almost 85% were detected only once. Over 4% of the sample is in the top ten clones.

On the study overall, not on this receptor specifically: How much clinical and demographic metadata was included differed by source and by participant, and the metadata was provided uncurated.

The chain is encoded by TRBV19 joined to TRBJ2-1; the D gene is possibly TRBD1, with 6 bases matching. This TCR was sampled from a human donor in a cohort sampled during active COVID-19. The material sequenced was peripheral blood. The CDR3 here reads CASSTPAGAYNEQFF. The nucleotide sequence reads TGTGCCAGTAGTACCCCGGCAGGGGCCTACAATGAGCAGTTCTTC.